The 13 T cell receptor beta chains below were found in one sample sequenced in a study of response to subunit inactivated influenza vaccine (dated by TCRdb to the late 2010s). Library method: RT-PCR. Sequencer: Illumina HiSeq 2500. The public reads were reprocessed in TCRdb via fastp at Q25 and MiXCR, keeping in-frame beta chains. Duplicate CDR3 protein sequences are folded into a single record with the most common DNA and genes. The sample has 700,000 to 900,000 distinct CDR3 sequences on record, around 20% of them singletons. Of the sample, 9.5% to 13% is held by the ten largest clones. The source was PBMCs from blood, collected roughly 5 days after vaccination. All receptors come from a man over 45 who received an inactivated influenza vaccine. Donor details come from another sample of the same person, matched by shared clones.

The chain uses TRBV7-2 and TRBJ1-5; TRBD1 might be the D (5 bases). V was clipped by 1 base and J by 2 bases, with 15 bases between them. Germline assignment: CDR1 SGHTA and CDR2 FQGNSA. The CDR3 has 17 amino acids. Here the CDR3 reads CASSLVGGLSGNQPQHF. In nucleotides, the CDR3 is TGTGCCAGCAGCTTAGTGGGGGGATTGAGCGGCAATCAGCCCCAGCATTTT.

The rearrangement links TRBV29-1 to TRBJ2-3, with TRBD2 identical over 12 bases. CDR1 is SQVTM, CDR2 ANQGSEA, per germline. The CDR3 loop spans 15 amino acids. Trimming cost V 7 bases and J 6 bases; bases outside gene matches: 11. The DNA for the CDR3 is TGCAGCGCCACCGCTAGCGGGGGGGCCTATGATACGCAGTATTTT. Its translation: CSATASGGAYDTQYF.

The chain carries TRBV7-9 and TRBJ2-1, with a weak D call TRBD1 (6 bases). The V end was cut by 7 bases, the J end by 0 bases, with 10 bases between. Germline CDR1 is SEHNR and CDR2 is FQNEAQ (reference sequence). The CDR3 runs to 14 residues. CDR3 DNA: TGTGCCAGCACCAGGGACATCTCCTACAATGAGCAGTTCTTC. Protein: CASTRDISYNEQFF.

This clonotype was seen a handful of times. One junction end disagrees with the germline gene, perhaps due to a read error. CDR3 in amino acids: CASSLLAGGFYF. CDR3 DNA sequence: TGTGCCAGCAGTCTTTTAGCGGGGGGGTTTTACTTC. The rearrangement links TRBV28 to TRBJ2-1; 11 nucleotides align to TRBD2. Germline V gene sequence: CDR1 MDHEN, CDR2 SYDVKM. There are 12 residues in the CDR3.

This clonotype was counted only a few times. The chain has TRBV19 and TRBJ2-3; 12 positions agree with TRBD2. CDR1 LNHDA and CDR2 SQIVND come from the germline V gene (reference sequence). V was pared by 6 bases and J by 3 bases, with 16 bases of the junction left unmatched. The CDR3 extends over 19 amino acids. The DNA of the CDR3 is TGTGCCAGTAGCCCAGGACTAGCGGGACAAATTCGACGTACAGATACGCAGTATTTT. Protein product: CASSPGLAGQIRRTDTQYF.

The J gene is TRBJ2-1, the V gene TRBV28; 9 bases map to TRBD2. Unmatched junction bases numbered 8, after V lost 4 bases and J lost 1 base. Germline V gene lookup returns CDR1 MDHEN and CDR2 SYDVKM. This CDR3 has 17 residues. The CDR3 sequence is CASSSPRAGGSYNEQFF. Here the CDR3 DNA reads TGTGCCAGCAGTTCCCCCCGAGCGGGAGGTTCCTACAATGAGCAGTTCTTC.

The genes are TRBV5-1 and TRBJ1-2, with D unclear. Looked up from germline, CDR1 is SGHRS and CDR2 is YFSETQ. The CDR3 is 16 amino acids. Trimming removed 0 bases at V and 0 bases at J, with 12 bases between. The chain's CDR3 is CASSLAAGYSNYGYTF. CDR3 coding DNA: TGCGCCAGCAGCTTGGCCGCCGGTTATTCTAACTATGGCTACACCTTC. Full variable domain (rest looked up from reference TRBV5-1 and TRBJ1-2): KAGVTQTPRYLIKTRGQQVTLSCSPISGHRSVSWYQQTPGQGLQFLFEYFSETQRNKGNFPGRFSGRQFSNSRSEMNVSTLELGDSALYLCASSLAAGYSNYGYTFGSGTRLTVV.

The chain couples TRBV15 to TRBJ2-7, with 8 bases matching TRBD1. The ends lost 2 bases at V and 3 bases at J; junction bases unmatched: 6. This CDR3 spans 15 amino acids. From germline, CDR1 is LNHNV and CDR2 YYDKDF (reference sequence). Written as DNA, the CDR3 is TGTGCCACCAGCAGAAGCCGGACAGGGAGCTACGAGCAGTACTTC. Amino acid sequence: CATSRSRTGSYEQYF.

Ten or more counts support this clonotype. The chain couples TRBV20-1 to TRBJ2-1; the match to TRBD2 covers 7 bases. The length of the CDR3 is 16 residues. Germline CDR1 DFQATT, CDR2 SNEGSKA (reference sequence). V trimming: 1 base; J trimming: 0 bases; junction bases outside the gene matches: 6. In DNA form, the CDR3 reads TGCAGTGCTAGAGGATATCTAGCGGTCTCCTACAATGAGCAGTTCTTC. Translation: CSARGYLAVSYNEQFF.

The rearrangement uses TRBV2 and TRBJ1-1, with D perhaps TRBD1 (5 bases). This CDR3 is built from 13 residues. V was trimmed by 6 bases and J by 0 bases, leaving 8 bases between them. CDR1 and CDR2 from the germline V gene are SNHLY and FYNNEI. CDR3 sequence (DNA): TGTGCCAGCAGGAACAGGTTGAACACTGAAGCTTTCTTT. Amino acids: CASRNRLNTEAFF.

CDR3 loop: CASSQAGQQYQETQYF. The CDR3 DNA follows: TGCGCCAGCAGCCAAGCGGGACAGCAGTACCAAGAGACCCAGTACTTC. This chain joins TRBV5-1 and TRBJ2-5, with D perhaps being TRBD1 or TRBD2 (7 bases each). This CDR3 region has 16 residues. Per the germline V gene, CDR1 is SGHRS and CDR2 is YFSETQ. With 4 bases removed from V and 0 bases from J, the gap between germline ends came to 16 bases. Combining the CDR3 with reference TRBV5-1 and TRBJ2-5 gives the whole variable domain KAGVTQTPRYLIKTRGQQVTLSCSPISGHRSVSWYQQTPGQGLQFLFEYFSETQRNKGNFPGRFSGRQFSNSRSEMNVSTLELGDSALYLCASSQAGQQYQETQYFGPGTRLLVL.

The chain joins TRBV4-1 to TRBJ2-1, with D uncertain. V was cut by 7 bases and J by 3 bases, with 16 bases left in between. Germline-derived CDR1 and CDR2 are MGHRA and YSYEKL. The CDR3 has 15 residues. The DNA for the CDR3 is TGCGCCAGCAACACGGCCCCCTCGGGCTACAATGAGCAGTTCTTC. Translated: CASNTAPSGYNEQFF.

This clonotype was counted between two and nine times. The gene calls are TRBV20-1 and TRBJ2-7; 12 bases agree with TRBD1. This CDR3 spans 14 amino acids. Looked up from germline, CDR1 is DFQATT and CDR2 is SNEGSKA (reference sequence). Losses at the gene ends were 6 bases for V and 3 bases for J; bases not matched to a gene: 6. The CDR3 bases are TGCAGTGCCGCCGGGACAGGGGGCAGCTACGAGCAGTACTTC. Its translation is CSAAGTGGSYEQYF.